These T cell receptor beta chains were read from a single sample in a study of blood T cell repertoires in COVID-19. Only in-frame clones appear in the TCRdb table, and some are missing; sequencing was by immunoSEQ multiplex PCR. The data hold roughly 120,000 clones, with approximately 74% observed a single time. Sequencing used peripheral blood. The receptors stem from a man older than 75 with COVID-19, enrolled during active disease. The CDR3 runs from the conserved cysteine through the conserved F or W.

14,TRBV10-3,TRBJ1-2,CAISGPEAGYGYTF
15,TRBV7-2,TRBJ1-2,CASSLGVTRGYGYTF
14,TRBV10-2,TRBJ1-1,CASSQTPRTGEAFF
17,TRBV9,TRBJ2-1,CASSVGGPSGRGNEQFF
10,TRBV29-1,TRBJ2-2,CSVLDRELFF
14,TRBV28,TRBJ2-5,CASSPADRRGTQYF
13,TRBV10-3,TRBJ2-7,CAIWTSGAYEQYF
17,TRBV10-1,TRBJ2-2,CASSESLGQGKPGELFF
13,TRBV30,TRBJ2-7,CAWSQGTDLEQYF
19,TRBV7-6,TRBJ2-3,CASSLAAAGGKVSTDTQYF
15,TRBV9,TRBJ2-1,CASSPTSGRALEEFF
18,TRBV7-2,TRBJ1-5,CASSLGREAGVGNQPQHF
16,TRBV28,TRBJ2-5,CASSFPRGAQRGTQYF
14,TRBV4-3,TRBJ2-1,CASSQGGSYNEQFF
14,TRBV19,TRBJ2-7,CASSMGLAETEQYF
18,TRBV24-1,TRBJ2-1,CATSDLGAGVLSYNEQFF
14,TRBV18,TRBJ2-7,CASSPPGLPYEQYF
15,TRBV28,TRBJ2-1,CASRGWGQGNNEQFF
13,TRBV4-1,TRBJ2-7,CASSSTQTYEQYF
14,TRBV19,TRBJ1-5,CASRTGGSNQPQHF
16,TRBV10-3,TRBJ2-2,CAISAMTGHENGELFF
15,TRBV28,TRBJ2-6,CASSAVLSGANVLTF
18,TRBV4-1,TRBJ2-1,CASSQGLGLAGDYNEQFF
15,TRBV27,TRBJ2-7,CASSFGTSGSYEQYF
15,TRBV5-1,TRBJ2-7,CASSWGLADTYEQYF
15,TRBV10-1,TRBJ2-3,CASSPDIGYTDTQYF
13,TRBV6-5,TRBJ2-1,CASSYRLTVEQFF
13,TRBV7-2,TRBJ2-7,CASSLTGAYEQYF
17,TRBV18,TRBJ1-5,CASSPRAGTGRDQPQHF